One sample yielded the 8 T cell receptor beta chains listed below, sequenced in a study of memory CD4+ T cells and cytomegalovirus serostatus (dated by TCRdb to about 2019). The library was produced with the immunoSEQ multiplex PCR assay. TCRdb retrieved this table from immuneACCESS and kept in-frame rearrangements only. Not all clones are present; in checked studies, unresolved V genes account for under half, and no reason is known for the remainder. This sample is represented by about 53,000 clones; roughly three quarters of them were singletons. In total, the top ten clones hold less than 1% of the sample. A FACSAria II was used to sort memory CD4+ T cells, defined as single viable CD3+CD4+CD8-CD45RO+ cells. Sequencing was performed on memory CD4+ T cells from blood. The receptors derive from an adult in good health and CMV-seronegative.

The chain has TRBV7-9 and TRBJ2-3, with D possibly matching TRBD1 (5 bases). V dropped 0 bases and J dropped 3 bases, with 13 bases sitting between them. The CDR3 is 16 residues long. Per the germline V gene, CDR1 is SEHNR and CDR2 is FQNEAQ (reference sequence). The CDR3: CASSLAVSAGTDTQYF. The DNA for the CDR3 is TGTGCCAGCAGCTTAGCAGTCTCGGCAGGGACAGATACGCAGTATTTT.

Worth noting for this clone: One end of the junction does not line up with germline, which may come from a read error. This chain joins TRBV18 and TRBJ2-7, with D unclear. CDR1 and CDR2 from the germline V gene are KGHSH and LQKENI. This CDR3 region has 13 residues. CDR3 sequence: CASSPLPSYEQYF. CDR3 DNA sequence: TGTGCCAGCTCCCCACTTCCCTCCTACGAGCAGTACTTC.

The rearrangement links TRBV28 to TRBJ1-6; D call uncertain. Germline CDR1 and CDR2: MDHEN and SYDVKM. This CDR3 is built from 17 residues. V dropped 4 bases and J dropped 7 bases, with 20 bases sitting between them. CDR3 nucleotide sequence: TGTGCCAGCAGTTCATCCATCGCCACGGTCCCCAATTCACCCCTCCACTTT. Its protein is CASSSSIATVPNSPLHF.

This chain uses TRBV25-1 with TRBJ2-2, with TRBD1 identical over 9 bases. Germline CDR1 MGHDK, CDR2 SYGVNS. The V gene end was trimmed by 4 bases and the J gene end by 6 bases; junction bases not matched to a gene: 9. The CDR3 totals 16 residues. The CDR3 bases are TGTGCCAGCAGTGTCACCGGGACAGGGCTCCCCGGGGAGCTGTTTTTT. This gives the protein CASSVTGTGLPGELFF.

This chain joins TRBV7-4 and TRBJ2-5; TRBD1 matches 10 bases. The better agreement between TRBJ2-7 and the DNA end casts doubt on the J call. Looked up from germline, CDR1 is SGHVT and CDR2 is SQSDAQ. This CDR3 spans 17 amino acids. DNA for the CDR3: TGTGCCAGCAGCTTAGGCCCGACAGGGGGCGCCCCCTACGAGCAGTACTTC. Its protein is CASSLGPTGGAPYEQYF.

The chain couples TRBV28 to TRBJ2-3, with D tentatively TRBD1 or TRBD2 (6 bases each). There are 13 residues in the CDR3. V lost 8 bases, J lost 3 bases, and 12 bases lay in between. Germline lookup yields CDR1 MDHEN and CDR2 SYDVKM. This CDR3 is CASEGGRTDTQYF. CDR3 DNA: TGTGCCAGCGAGGGGGGCAGAACAGATACGCAGTATTTT.

This chain joins TRBV11-2 and TRBJ2-7, with D perhaps matching TRBD1 (5 bases). From germline, CDR1 is SGHAT and CDR2 FQNNGV. The CDR3 loop spans 18 amino acids. With 1 base removed from V and 1 base from J, the gap between germline ends came to 20 bases. The CDR3 region has the DNA TGTGCCAGCAGCTTAGTCCTCACCCGACAGTACCCATCCTACGAGCAGTACTTC. It encodes CASSLVLTRQYPSYEQYF.

With respect to this clone: The same CDR3 also results from other DNA sequences found in this sample. This chain joins TRBV4-2 and TRBJ2-3, with TRBD1 matching 10 bases. Germline CDR1 is LGHNA and CDR2 is YNFKEQ. The length of the CDR3 is 15 residues. Trimming at V came to 2 bases and at J to 4 bases, leaving 3 bases not matched to a gene. CDR3 protein: CASSQPGTGADTQYF. The CDR3 DNA sequence: TGTGCCAGCAGCCAACCGGGGACAGGGGCAGATACGCAGTATTTT.